The T cell receptor (beta chain) described here comes from a study of T-cell reconstitution after alpha-beta-depleted transplantation in children. As it was prepared, the TCRbeta library received unique molecular identifiers. TCRdb processed the PCR reads anew with MiXCR; each CDR3 protein has one entry. Of 500,000 or so distinct CDR3 sequences in the sample, roughly 10% were seen once. From germline, CDR1 is MDHEN and CDR2 SYDVKM. This CDR3 has 16 amino acids. Deletions cut 5 bases from V and 0 bases from J, with 14 bases between. The chain is built from TRBV28 and TRBJ2-1; D uncertain. The clonotype originates from a female patient between 2 and 15 years old who had a stem cell transplant for aplastic anemia, so the T cells may come from the graft donor. Sample: PBMCs, mostly from graft donor cells, taken 180 days after TCRalphabeta/CD19-depleted stem cell transplant. CDR3 bases: TGTGCCAGCAGTCCGACATATACGAGCTCCTACAATGAGCAGTTCTTC. This codes for CASSPTYTSSYNEQFF.